These 3 T cell receptor beta chains came from one sample sequenced in a study of T cell responses to AZD1222 COVID-19 vaccine. Repertoires were generated with immunoSEQ multiplex PCR, while TCRdb's copy carries only in-frame clones and drops some. Among approximately 210,000 clones listed, approximately 90% were seen once. The specimen was peripheral blood, collected 28 days after the second AZD1222 dose. These receptors were taken from an adult who received the AZD1222 COVID-19 vaccine.

V gene TRBV30 combines with J gene TRBJ1-2; 12 nucleotides align to TRBD1. J gave up 4 bases and V 0 bases, and 6 bases lay outside the gene matches. The CDR3 is 16 amino acids. Germline V gene data show CDR1 as GTSNPN and CDR2 as SVGIG (reference sequence). In DNA form, the CDR3 reads TGTGCCTGGAGTGTAAAGGGACAGGGGGCGGGCTATGGCTACACCTTC. Amino acids: CAWSVKGQGAGYGYTF.

The V gene is TRBV19, the J gene TRBJ1-1, with a weak D call TRBD1 (5 bases). Trimming cost V 5 bases and J 5 bases, with 12 bases left between them. The CDR3 sequence is 13 residues long. CDR1 and CDR2 from the germline V gene are LNHDA and SQIVND (reference sequence). CDR3 DNA: TGTGCCAGTAGTTGGCGGGGACCAACTGAAGCTTTCTTT. Its translation: CASSWRGPTEAFF.

The chain employs TRBV14 and TRBJ2-1, with 7 bases matching TRBD1. The CDR3 sequence is 15 residues long. The trim removed 4 bases at V and 5 bases at J, leaving 8 bases unmatched. CDR1 and CDR2 from the germline V gene are SGHDN and FVKESK. As DNA, the CDR3 is TGTGCCAGCAGCCCAAAAGGACAGGTTGACAATGAGCAGTTCTTC. Protein sequence: CASSPKGQVDNEQFF.